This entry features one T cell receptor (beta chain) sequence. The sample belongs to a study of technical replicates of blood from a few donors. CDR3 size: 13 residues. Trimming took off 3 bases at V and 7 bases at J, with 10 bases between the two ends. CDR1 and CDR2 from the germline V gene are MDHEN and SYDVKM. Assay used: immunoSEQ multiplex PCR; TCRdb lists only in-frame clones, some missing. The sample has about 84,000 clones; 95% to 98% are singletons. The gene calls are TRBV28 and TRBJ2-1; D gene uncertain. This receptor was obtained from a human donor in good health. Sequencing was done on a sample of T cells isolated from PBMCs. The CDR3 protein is CASSFTKLNEQFF. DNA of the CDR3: TGTGCCAGCAGTTTTACTAAACTGAATGAGCAGTTCTTC.